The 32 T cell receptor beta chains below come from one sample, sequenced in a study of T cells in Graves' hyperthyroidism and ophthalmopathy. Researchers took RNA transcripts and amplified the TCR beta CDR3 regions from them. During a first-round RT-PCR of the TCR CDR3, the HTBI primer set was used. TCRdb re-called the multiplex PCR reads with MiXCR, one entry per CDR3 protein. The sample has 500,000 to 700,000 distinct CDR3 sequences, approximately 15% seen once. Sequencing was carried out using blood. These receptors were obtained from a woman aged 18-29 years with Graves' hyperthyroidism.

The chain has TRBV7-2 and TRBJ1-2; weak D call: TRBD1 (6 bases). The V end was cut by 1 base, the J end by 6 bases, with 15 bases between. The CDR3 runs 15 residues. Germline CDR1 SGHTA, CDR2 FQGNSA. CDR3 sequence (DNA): TGTGCCAGCAGCTTAGTCGGGGGGCGCTTGGATGGCTACACCTTC. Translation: CASSLVGGRLDGYTF.

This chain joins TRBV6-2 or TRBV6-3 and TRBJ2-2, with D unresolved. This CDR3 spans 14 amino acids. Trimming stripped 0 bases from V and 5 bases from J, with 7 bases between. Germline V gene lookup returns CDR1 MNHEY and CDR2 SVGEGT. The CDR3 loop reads CASSYSRRTGELFF. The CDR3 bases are TGTGCCAGCAGTTACTCTAGACGGACCGGGGAGCTGTTTTTT.

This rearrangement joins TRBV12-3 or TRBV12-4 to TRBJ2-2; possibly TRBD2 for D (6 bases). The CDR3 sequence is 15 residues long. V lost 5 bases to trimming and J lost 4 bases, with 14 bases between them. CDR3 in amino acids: CASSGGGAGTGELFF. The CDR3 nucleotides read TGTGCCAGCAGTGGCGGAGGGGCGGGCACCGGGGAGCTGTTTTTT.

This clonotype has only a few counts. CDR3 loop: CASSLATGFQETQYF. CDR3 DNA: TGTGCCAGCAGTTTAGCGACGGGGTTCCAAGAGACCCAGTACTTC. This sequence joins TRBV12-3 or TRBV12-4 and TRBJ2-5, with a possible D match to TRBD2 (5 bases). CDR3 length: 15 amino acids. V dropped 0 bases and J dropped 1 base, with 9 bases sitting between them.

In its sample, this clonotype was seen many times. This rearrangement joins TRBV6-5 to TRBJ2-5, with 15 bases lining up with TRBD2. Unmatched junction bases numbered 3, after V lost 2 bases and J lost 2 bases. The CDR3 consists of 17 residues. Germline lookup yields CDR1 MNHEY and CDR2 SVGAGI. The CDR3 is CASSYTGTSGGQETQYF. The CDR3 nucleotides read TGTGCCAGCAGTTACACCGGGACTAGCGGGGGGCAAGAGACCCAGTACTTC.

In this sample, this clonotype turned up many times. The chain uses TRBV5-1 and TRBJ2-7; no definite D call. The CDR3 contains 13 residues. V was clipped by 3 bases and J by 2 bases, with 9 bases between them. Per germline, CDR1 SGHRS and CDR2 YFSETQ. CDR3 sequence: CASSSDVAYEQYF. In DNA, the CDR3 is TGCGCCAGCAGCTCGGACGTAGCCTACGAGCAGTACTTC.

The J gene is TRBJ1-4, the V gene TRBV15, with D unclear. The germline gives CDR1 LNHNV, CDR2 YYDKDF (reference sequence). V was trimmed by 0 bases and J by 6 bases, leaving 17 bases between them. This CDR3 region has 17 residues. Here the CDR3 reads CATSRDQAGEKDEKLFF. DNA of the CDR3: TGTGCCACCAGCAGAGATCAGGCCGGGGAGAAGGATGAAAAACTGTTTTTT.

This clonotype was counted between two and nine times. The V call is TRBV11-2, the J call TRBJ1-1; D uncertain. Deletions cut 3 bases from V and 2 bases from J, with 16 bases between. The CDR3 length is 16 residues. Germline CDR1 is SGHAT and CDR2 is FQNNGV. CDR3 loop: CASSFGVLRINTEAFF. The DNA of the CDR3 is TGTGCCAGCAGCTTCGGGGTCCTGAGGATCAACACTGAAGCTTTCTTT. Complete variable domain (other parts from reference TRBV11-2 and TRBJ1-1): EAGVAQSPRYKIIEKRQSVAFWCNPISGHATLYWYQQILGQGPKLLIQFQNNGVVDDSQLPKDRFSAERLKGVDSTLKIQPAKLEDSAVYLCASSFGVLRINTEAFFGQGTRLTVV.

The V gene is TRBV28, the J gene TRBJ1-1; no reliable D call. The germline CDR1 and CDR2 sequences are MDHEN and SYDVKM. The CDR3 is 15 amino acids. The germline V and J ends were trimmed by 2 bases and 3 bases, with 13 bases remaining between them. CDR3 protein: CASSLRRTGDTEAFF. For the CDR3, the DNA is TGTGCCAGCAGTTTACGGCGGACCGGGGACACTGAAGCTTTCTTT.

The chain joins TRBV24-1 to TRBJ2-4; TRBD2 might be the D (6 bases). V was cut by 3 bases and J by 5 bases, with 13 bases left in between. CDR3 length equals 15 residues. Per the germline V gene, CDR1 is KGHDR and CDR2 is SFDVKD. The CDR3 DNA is TGTGCCACCAGTGATGGGAGGTCTACACAAAACATTCAGTACTTC. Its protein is CATSDGRSTQNIQYF.

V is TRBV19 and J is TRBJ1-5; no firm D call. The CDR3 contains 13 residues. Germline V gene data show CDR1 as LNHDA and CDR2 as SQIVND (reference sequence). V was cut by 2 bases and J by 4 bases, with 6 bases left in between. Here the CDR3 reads CASSIMGNQPQHF. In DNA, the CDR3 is TGTGCCAGTAGTATAATGGGAAATCAGCCCCAGCATTTT.

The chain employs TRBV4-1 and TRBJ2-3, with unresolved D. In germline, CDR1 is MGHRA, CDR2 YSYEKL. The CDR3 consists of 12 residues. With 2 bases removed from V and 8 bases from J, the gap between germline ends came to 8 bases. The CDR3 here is CASSQIGGTQYF. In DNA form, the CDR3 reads TGCGCCAGCAGCCAAATCGGTGGTACGCAGTATTTT.

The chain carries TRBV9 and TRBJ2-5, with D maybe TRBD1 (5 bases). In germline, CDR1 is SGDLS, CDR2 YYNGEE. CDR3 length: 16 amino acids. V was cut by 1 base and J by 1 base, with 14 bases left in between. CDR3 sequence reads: CASSVKYRQLQETQYF. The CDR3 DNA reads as TGTGCCAGCAGCGTAAAATACAGACAGCTCCAAGAGACCCAGTACTTC.

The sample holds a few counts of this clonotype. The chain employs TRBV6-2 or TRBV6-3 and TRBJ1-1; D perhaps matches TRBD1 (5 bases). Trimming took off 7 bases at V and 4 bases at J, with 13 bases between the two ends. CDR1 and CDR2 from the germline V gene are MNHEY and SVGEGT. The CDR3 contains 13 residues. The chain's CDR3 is CASTLGGSTEAFF. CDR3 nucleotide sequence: TGTGCCAGCACTCTGGGGGGTAGCACTGAAGCTTTCTTT.

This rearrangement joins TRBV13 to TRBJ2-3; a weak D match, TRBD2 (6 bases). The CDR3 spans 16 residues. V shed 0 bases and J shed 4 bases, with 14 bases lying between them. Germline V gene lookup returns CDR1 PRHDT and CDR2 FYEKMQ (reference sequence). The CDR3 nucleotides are TGTGCCAGCAGCTTAGGGGGGACTTGGGGGGCAGATACGCAGTATTTT. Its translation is CASSLGGTWGADTQYF. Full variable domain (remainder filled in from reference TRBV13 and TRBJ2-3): AAGVIQSPRHLIKEKRETATLKCYPIPRHDTVYWYQQGPGQDPQFLISFYEKMQSDKGSIPDRFSAQQFSDYHSELNMSSLELGDSALYFCASSLGGTWGADTQYFGPGTRLTVL.

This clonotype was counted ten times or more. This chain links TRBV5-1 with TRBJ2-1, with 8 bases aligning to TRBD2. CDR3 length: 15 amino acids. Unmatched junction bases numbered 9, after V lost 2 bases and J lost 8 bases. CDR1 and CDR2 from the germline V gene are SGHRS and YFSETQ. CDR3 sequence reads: CASSLLAEAGDEQFF. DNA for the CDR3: TGCGCCAGCAGCTTACTAGCGGAGGCTGGGGATGAGCAGTTCTTC.

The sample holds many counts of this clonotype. DNA for the CDR3: TGTGCCAGCAGTCCCGGGACTAGCGGACCCTACGAGCAGTACTTC. This gives the protein CASSPGTSGPYEQYF. The chain links TRBV7-9 to TRBJ2-7, with TRBD2 matching 11 bases. Germline CDR1 and CDR2: SEHNR and FQNEAQ (reference sequence). The CDR3 covers 15 residues. The J segment lost 2 bases and the V segment lost 6 bases, leaving 6 bases of the junction unmatched.

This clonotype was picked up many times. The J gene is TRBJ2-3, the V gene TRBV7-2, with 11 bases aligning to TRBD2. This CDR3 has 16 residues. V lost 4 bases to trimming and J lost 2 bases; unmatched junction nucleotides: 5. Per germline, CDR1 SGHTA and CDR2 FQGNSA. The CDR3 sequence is CASSSPGLAVTDTQYF. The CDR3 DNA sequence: TGTGCCAGCAGCTCTCCGGGACTAGCGGTCACAGATACGCAGTATTTT.

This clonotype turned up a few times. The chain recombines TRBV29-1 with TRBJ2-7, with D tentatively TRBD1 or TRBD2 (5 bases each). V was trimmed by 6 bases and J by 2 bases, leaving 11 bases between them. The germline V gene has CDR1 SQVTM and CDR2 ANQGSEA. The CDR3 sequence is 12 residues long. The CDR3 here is CSVGEGTYEQYF. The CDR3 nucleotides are TGCAGCGTCGGAGAGGGGACCTACGAGCAGTACTTC.

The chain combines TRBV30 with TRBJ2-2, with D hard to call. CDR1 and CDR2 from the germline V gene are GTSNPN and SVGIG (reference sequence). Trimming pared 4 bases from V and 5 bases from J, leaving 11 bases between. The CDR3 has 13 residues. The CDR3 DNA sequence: TGTGCCTGGACGGGCAGGATTACCGGGGAGCTGTTTTTT. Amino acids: CAWTGRITGELFF.

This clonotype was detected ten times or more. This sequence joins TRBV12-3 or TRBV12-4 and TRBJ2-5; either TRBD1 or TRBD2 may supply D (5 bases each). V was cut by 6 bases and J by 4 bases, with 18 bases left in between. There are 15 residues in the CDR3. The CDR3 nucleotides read TGTGCCAGCAGGGGGGACGCGGTAAACGCAGAGACCCAGTACTTC. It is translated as CASRGDAVNAETQYF.

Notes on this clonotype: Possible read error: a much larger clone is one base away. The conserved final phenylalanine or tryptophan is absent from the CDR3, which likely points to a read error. CDR3 region: CASIEGYEQYL. CDR3 DNA: TGTGCCAGCATAGAGGGCTACGAGCAGTACCTC. The J gene is TRBJ2-7, the V gene TRBV2; D perhaps matches TRBD2 (5 bases). The CDR3 contains 11 residues. Germline V CDR1 and CDR2: SNHLY, FYNNEI. V gave up 7 bases and J gave up 3 bases, with 7 bases separating them.

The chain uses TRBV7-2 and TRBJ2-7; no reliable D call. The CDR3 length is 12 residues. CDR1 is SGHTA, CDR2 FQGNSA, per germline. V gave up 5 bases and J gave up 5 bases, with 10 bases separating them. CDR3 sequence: CASSPRRNEQYF. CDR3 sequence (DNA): TGTGCCAGCAGCCCCCGGCGTAACGAGCAGTACTTC. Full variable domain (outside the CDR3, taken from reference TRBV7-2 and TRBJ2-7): GAGVSQSPSNKVTEKGKDVELRCDPISGHTALYWYRQSLGQGLEFLIYFQGNSAPDKSGLPSDRFSAERTGGSVSTLTIQRTQQEDSAVYLCASSPRRNEQYFGPGTRLTVT.

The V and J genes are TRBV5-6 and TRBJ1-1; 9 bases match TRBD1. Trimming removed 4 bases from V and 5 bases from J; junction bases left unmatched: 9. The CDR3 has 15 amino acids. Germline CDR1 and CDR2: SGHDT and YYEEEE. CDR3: CASSPIRTGETEAFF. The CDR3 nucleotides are TGTGCCAGCAGCCCAATCCGGACAGGGGAAACTGAAGCTTTCTTT.

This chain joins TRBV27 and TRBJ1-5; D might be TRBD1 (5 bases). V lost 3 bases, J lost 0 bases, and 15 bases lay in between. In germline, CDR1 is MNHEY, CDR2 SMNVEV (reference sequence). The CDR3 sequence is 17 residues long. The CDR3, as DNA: TGTGCCAGCAGTTTCAGTATAGGGGTTGGTAGCAATCAGCCCCAGCATTTT. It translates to CASSFSIGVGSNQPQHF.

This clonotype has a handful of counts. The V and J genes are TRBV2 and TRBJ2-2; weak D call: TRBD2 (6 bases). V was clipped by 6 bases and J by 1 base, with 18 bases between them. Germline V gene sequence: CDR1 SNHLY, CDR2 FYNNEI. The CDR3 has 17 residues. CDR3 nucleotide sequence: TGTGCCAGCAGGGAACGGGAGTCCCCCTTGAACACCGGGGAGCTGTTTTTT. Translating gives CASRERESPLNTGELFF.

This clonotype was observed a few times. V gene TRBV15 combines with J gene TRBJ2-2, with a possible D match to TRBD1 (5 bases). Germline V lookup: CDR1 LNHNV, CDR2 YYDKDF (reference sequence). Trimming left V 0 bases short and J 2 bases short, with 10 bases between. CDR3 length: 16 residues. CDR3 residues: CATSRDRGSNTGELFF. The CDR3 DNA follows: TGTGCCACCAGCAGAGATAGGGGCTCTAACACCGGGGAGCTGTTTTTT.

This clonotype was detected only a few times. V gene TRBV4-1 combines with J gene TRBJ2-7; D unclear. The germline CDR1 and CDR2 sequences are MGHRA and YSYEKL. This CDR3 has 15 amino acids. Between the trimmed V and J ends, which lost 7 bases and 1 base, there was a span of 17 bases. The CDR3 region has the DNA TGCGCCAGCATACCCGAGCACCCGGTATCCTACGAGCAGTACTTC. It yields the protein CASIPEHPVSYEQYF.

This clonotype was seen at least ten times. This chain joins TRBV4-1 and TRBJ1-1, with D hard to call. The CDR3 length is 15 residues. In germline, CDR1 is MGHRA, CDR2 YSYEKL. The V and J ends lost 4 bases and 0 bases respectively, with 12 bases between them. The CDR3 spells CASSPEWTMNTEAFF. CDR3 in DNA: TGCGCCAGCAGCCCGGAGTGGACGATGAACACTGAAGCTTTCTTT.

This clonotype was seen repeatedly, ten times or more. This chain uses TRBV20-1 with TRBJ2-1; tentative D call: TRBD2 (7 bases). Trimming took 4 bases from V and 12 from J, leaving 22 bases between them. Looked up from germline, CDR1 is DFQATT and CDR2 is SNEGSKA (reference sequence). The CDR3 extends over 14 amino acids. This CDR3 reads CSAKTSREARGQFF. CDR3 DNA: TGCAGTGCTAAAACTAGCCGGGAGGCCAGGGGGCAGTTCTTC.

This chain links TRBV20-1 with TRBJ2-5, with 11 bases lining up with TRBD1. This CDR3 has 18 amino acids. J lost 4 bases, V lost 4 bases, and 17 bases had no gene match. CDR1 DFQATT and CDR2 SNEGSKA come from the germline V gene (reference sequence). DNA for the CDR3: TGCAGTGCTACCAAGCAATCTCCGGACAGGGGGCCTGGAGAGACCCAGTACTTC. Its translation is CSATKQSPDRGPGETQYF.

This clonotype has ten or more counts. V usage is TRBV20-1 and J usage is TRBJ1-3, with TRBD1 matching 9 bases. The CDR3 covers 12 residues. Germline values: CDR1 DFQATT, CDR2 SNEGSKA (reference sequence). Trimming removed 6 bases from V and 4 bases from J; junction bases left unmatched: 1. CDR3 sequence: CSADRGGNTIYF. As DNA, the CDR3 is TGCAGTGCAGACAGGGGGGGAAACACCATATATTTT.